A selection of T cell receptor beta chains follows, all from one sample in a study of T cell responses to AZD1222 COVID-19 vaccine. Only in-frame clones appear in the TCRdb table, and some are missing; sequencing was by immunoSEQ multiplex PCR. Of more than 85,000 clones listed, roughly 90% are singletons. Material: peripheral blood, obtained on day 0 of AZD1222 vaccination. Receptor source: an adult in good health. Each CDR3 is given with its conserved first and last residue. D genes are given only for firm matches. Clone size is given for some rows only: seen once, a few or many times, or a class if the clone is expanded.

J gene: TRBJ1-2
V gene: TRBV12-3/TRBV12-4
clone size: few
D gene: NA
CDR3 DNA: TGTGCCAGCAGCACCCCGGGACGGAGGATTCTCTTC
CDR3 protein: CASSTPGRRILF

J gene: TRBJ1-3
V gene: TRBV7-9
clone size: NA
D gene: NA
CDR3 DNA: TGTGCCAGCAGCTTACAATCGCTCAGCTCTGGAAACACCATATATTTT
CDR3 protein: CASSLQSLSSGNTIYF

J gene: TRBJ1-1
V gene: TRBV5-1
clone size: NA
D gene: TRBD1
CDR3 DNA: TGCGCCAGCAGCTCTATCCAACAGGGGGCGGAAACTGAAGCTTTCTTT
CDR3 protein: CASSSIQQGAETEAFF

J gene: TRBJ2-7
V gene: TRBV4-1
clone size: NA
D gene: NA
CDR3 DNA: TGCGCCAGCAGCCAAGGATCAGGGGACCCCTACGAGCAGTACTTC
CDR3 protein: CASSQGSGDPYEQYF

J gene: TRBJ1-2
V gene: TRBV7-9
clone size: NA
D gene: NA
CDR3 DNA: TGTGCCAGCAGCTTAGCGATCAGCCCGGGAGTCTATGGCTACACCTTC
CDR3 protein: CASSLAISPGVYGYTF

J gene: TRBJ2-2
V gene: TRBV4-2
clone size: NA
D gene: TRBD2
CDR3 DNA: TGTGCCAGCAGCCAAGTGGTAGCGGGGAACGGGGAGCTGTTTTTT
CDR3 protein: CASSQVVAGNGELFF

J gene: TRBJ2-2
V gene: TRBV7-2
clone size: NA
D gene: NA
CDR3 DNA: TGTGCCAGCAGCCCGCGTACAGGTTCAAGGGGGGAGCTGTTTTTT
CDR3 protein: CASSPRTGSRGELFF

J gene: TRBJ1-1
V gene: TRBV18
clone size: few
D gene: NA
CDR3 DNA: TGTGCCAGCTCTCGCCTGGGGGAGGGGAACACTGAAGCTTTCTTT
CDR3 protein: CASSRLGEGNTEAFF

J gene: TRBJ2-5
V gene: TRBV12-5
clone size: NA
D gene: TRBD2
CDR3 DNA: TGTGCTAGTGGTTTGTCCTTTCTAGCGGGAGGGATCCAAGAGACCCAGTACTTC
CDR3 protein: CASGLSFLAGGIQETQYF

J gene: TRBJ2-7
V gene: TRBV30
clone size: once
D gene: NA
CDR3 DNA: TGTGCCTGGTCTGAGAGCCGCATTTCCTACGAGCAGTACTTC
CDR3 protein: CAWSESRISYEQYF

J gene: TRBJ2-1
V gene: TRBV4-1
clone size: NA
D gene: TRBD2
CDR3 DNA: TGCGCCAGCAGCCAAGATCTGCGACTAGCGGAGACGGGTGAGCAGTTCTTC
CDR3 protein: CASSQDLRLAETGEQFF

J gene: TRBJ1-4
V gene: TRBV4-1
clone size: NA
D gene: TRBD1
CDR3 DNA: TGCGCCAGCACCAGACAGGGGCAATCAACTAATGAAAAACTGTTTTTT
CDR3 protein: CASTRQGQSTNEKLFF

J gene: TRBJ2-7
V gene: TRBV7-2
clone size: once
D gene: NA
CDR3 DNA: TGTGCCAGCAGCACGCAAGTCAACTACGAGCAGTACTTC
CDR3 protein: CASSTQVNYEQYF

J gene: TRBJ2-5
V gene: TRBV6-5
clone size: NA
D gene: NA
CDR3 DNA: TGTGCCAGCAGTTACGGGGGAAGCCAAGAGACCCAGTACTTC
CDR3 protein: CASSYGGSQETQYF

J gene: TRBJ2-3
V gene: TRBV24-1
clone size: NA
D gene: TRBD2
CDR3 DNA: TGTGCCACCAGTGATCCTAGCGGGGGCACAGATACGCAGTATTTT
CDR3 protein: CATSDPSGGTDTQYF

J gene: TRBJ1-1
V gene: TRBV7-9
clone size: NA
D gene: NA
CDR3 DNA: TGTGCCAGCAGCTCCGCGGGACTCCCGAACACTGAAGCTTTCTTT
CDR3 protein: CASSSAGLPNTEAFF

J gene: TRBJ1-5
V gene: TRBV28
clone size: NA
D gene: NA
CDR3 DNA: NA
CDR3 protein: CASIWRGSDQPQHF

J gene: TRBJ1-2
V gene: TRBV28
clone size: few
D gene: TRBD1
CDR3 DNA: TGTGCCAGCAGCCAAAGACCGGGACAGGGGGCCATCTATGGCTACACCTTC
CDR3 protein: CASSQRPGQGAIYGYTF

J gene: TRBJ1-2
V gene: TRBV7-9
clone size: NA
D gene: NA
CDR3 DNA: TGTGCCAGCAGCCCCGACACATATGGCTACACCTTC
CDR3 protein: CASSPDTYGYTF

J gene: TRBJ2-3
V gene: TRBV24-1
clone size: NA
D gene: NA
CDR3 DNA: TGTGCCATCCAGAGGGATGGGGCGTCGGATACGCAGTATTTT
CDR3 protein: CAIQRDGASDTQYF

J gene: TRBJ2-1
V gene: TRBV4-1
clone size: NA
D gene: NA
CDR3 DNA: TGCGCCAGCAGCCAGCGAGGGAATGAGCAGTTCTTC
CDR3 protein: CASSQRGNEQFF

J gene: TRBJ1-3
V gene: TRBV27
clone size: few
D gene: NA
CDR3 DNA: TGTGCCAGCAGTTTATCAGGGTCCGGAAACACCATATATTTT
CDR3 protein: CASSLSGSGNTIYF

J gene: TRBJ2-1
V gene: TRBV9
clone size: NA
D gene: NA
CDR3 DNA: TGTGCCAGCAGCGTAGAGGGCGAGACCTCCTACAATGAGCAGTTCTTC
CDR3 protein: CASSVEGETSYNEQFF

J gene: TRBJ1-2
V gene: TRBV19
clone size: NA
D gene: NA
CDR3 DNA: TGTGCCAGTAGTATTAACAGAAATAACTATGGCTACACCTTC
CDR3 protein: CASSINRNNYGYTF

J gene: TRBJ2-7
V gene: TRBV11-2
clone size: NA
D gene: TRBD1
CDR3 DNA: TGTGCCAGCAGCGGGTGGGACAGTACCTACGAGCAGTACTTC
CDR3 protein: CASSGWDSTYEQYF

J gene: TRBJ2-3
V gene: TRBV19
clone size: NA
D gene: NA
CDR3 DNA: TGTGCCAGTACGAGGGGCCAAGACACAGATACGCAGTATTTT
CDR3 protein: CASTRGQDTDTQYF

J gene: TRBJ1-5
V gene: TRBV5-8
clone size: NA
D gene: TRBD1
CDR3 DNA: TGTGCCAGCAGCTTGGGAGGGGGCCCGTATCAGCCCCAGCATTTT
CDR3 protein: CASSLGGGPYQPQHF

J gene: TRBJ2-7
V gene: TRBV10-1
clone size: NA
D gene: NA
CDR3 DNA: TGCGCCAGCAGTGACGTGGAGTCGGCCTACGAGCAGTACTTC
CDR3 protein: CASSDVESAYEQYF

J gene: TRBJ1-1
V gene: TRBV28
clone size: NA
D gene: NA
CDR3 DNA: TGTGCCAGCACCCAGAACACTGAAGCTTTCTTT
CDR3 protein: CASTQNTEAFF

J gene: TRBJ2-1
V gene: TRBV7-6
clone size: NA
D gene: NA
CDR3 DNA: TGTGCCAGCAGCTCCGAGCGGGCCCCCTACAATGAGCAGTTCTTC
CDR3 protein: CASSSERAPYNEQFF